Following are 32 T cell receptor beta chains from one sample sequenced in a study of shared clonotypes between healthy human individuals. Sequencing used immunoSEQ multiplex PCR; TCRdb keeps in-frame clones, though not all of them. The sample yields roughly 1,000,000 clones, around three quarters seen once. The sequenced material came from memory CD4+ T cells from PBMCs. The sample's subset: CD45RA-negative fraction. These receptor sequences come from a man between 18 and 29 years old in good health. Some clones in this sample may be carry-over from other donors' samples.

The V gene is TRBV5-4, the J gene TRBJ1-1; a possible D gene is TRBD1 (5 bases). Germline lookup yields CDR1 SGHNT and CDR2 YYREEE (reference sequence). The CDR3 has 15 amino acids. The V end lost 2 bases, the J end lost 7 bases, and 18 bases lay between the germline ends. This CDR3 is CASSFGGSGYVEAFF. The CDR3, as DNA: TGTGCCAGCAGCTTTGGGGGATCGGGTTACGTTGAAGCTTTCTTT.

This clone was counted between two and nine times. The chain is built from TRBV10-3 and TRBJ2-3; 8 bases align to TRBD1. In germline, CDR1 is ENHRY, CDR2 SYGVKD. Unmatched junction bases numbered 13, after V lost 3 bases and J lost 5 bases. The length of the CDR3 is 17 residues. CDR3 sequence reads: CAISDGLGQGRGDTQYF. CDR3 DNA sequence: TGTGCCATCAGTGATGGCCTAGGACAGGGAAGAGGAGATACGCAGTATTTT.

The V call is TRBV5-8, the J call TRBJ1-5; D is unresolved. Germline V gene lookup returns CDR1 SGHTS and CDR2 YDEGEE. The CDR3 is made up of 16 amino acids. The ends were cut back, 4 bases at V and 0 bases at J, with 14 bases in the middle. CDR3 protein: CASSPPNTNSNQPQHF. The CDR3 bases are TGTGCCAGCAGCCCTCCCAACACAAATAGCAATCAGCCCCAGCATTTT.

This sequence joins TRBV11-2 and TRBJ2-7; the match to TRBD1 covers 7 bases. Trimming at V came to 5 bases and at J to 0 bases, leaving 7 bases not matched to a gene. The CDR3 length is 15 residues. The germline CDR1 and CDR2 sequences are SGHAT and FQNNGV. CDR3 amino acids: CASSRNRDSSYEQYF. The CDR3 coding sequence is TGTGCCAGCAGCAGAAACCGGGACAGCTCCTACGAGCAGTACTTC.

The rearrangement uses TRBV28 and TRBJ2-7; 8 bases are a match to TRBD2. The CDR3 length is 13 residues. V was clipped by 6 bases and J by 6 bases; unmatched bases: 7. Germline CDR1 is MDHEN and CDR2 is SYDVKM. This CDR3 is CASSRGGDGEQYF. The CDR3 nucleotides read TGTGCCAGCAGCCGGGGGGGGGACGGCGAGCAGTACTTC.

V usage is TRBV19 and J usage is TRBJ2-6; no definite D call. The CDR3 extends over 16 amino acids. Trimming removed 4 bases at V and 4 bases at J, with 14 bases between. CDR1 LNHDA and CDR2 SQIVND come from the germline V gene (reference sequence). CDR3 bases: TGTGCCAGTAGTAACCCGGCCTACCTCGGGGCCAACGTCCTGACTTTC. It specifies CASSNPAYLGANVLTF.

The rearrangement uses TRBV6-5 and TRBJ1-5; 10 bases map to TRBD1. The germline V gene encodes CDR1 MNHEY and CDR2 SVGAGI. With 0 bases clipped from V and 8 bases from J, the junction kept 7 bases outside the gene matches. The CDR3 length is 16 residues. CDR3 nucleotide sequence: TGTGCCAGCAGTTACTCGTCCCCCGGACAGGGGGAGCCCCAGCATTTT. Translated: CASSYSSPGQGEPQHF.

A note on this clone: This sample also contains other DNA sequences that code for the same CDR3. This chain uses TRBV30 with TRBJ1-1, with D unresolved. Per germline, CDR1 GTSNPN and CDR2 SVGIG (reference sequence). The CDR3 covers 13 residues. Trimming left V 2 bases short and J 5 bases short, with 12 bases between. The CDR3 here is CAWSSVRNTEAFF. The CDR3 DNA reads TGTGCCTGGAGTAGCGTGCGGAATACTGAAGCTTTCTTT.

The chain links TRBV9 to TRBJ2-3; D might be TRBD2 (5 bases). Trimming removed 4 bases at V and 0 bases at J, with 9 bases between. CDR3 size: 14 residues. Germline V gene sequence: CDR1 SGDLS, CDR2 YYNGEE. The CDR3 loop reads CASSTLASTDTQYF. The CDR3 DNA follows: TGTGCCAGCAGCACCCTAGCCAGCACAGATACGCAGTATTTT.

The J gene is TRBJ1-4, the V gene TRBV6-6, with D unclear. The CDR3 sequence is 15 residues long. Germline assignment: CDR1 MNHNY and CDR2 SVGAGI (reference sequence). Trimming took 6 bases from V and 6 from J, leaving 17 bases between them. CDR3 protein: CASRGLGKEDEKLFF. The CDR3, as DNA: TGTGCCAGCAGGGGTTTAGGGAAGGAGGATGAAAAACTGTTTTTT.

This clone has more than one count but fewer than ten. The chain links TRBV28 to TRBJ2-6; the D call may be TRBD1 or TRBD2 (5 bases each). V gave up 6 bases and J gave up 1 base, with 19 bases separating them. This CDR3 is 18 amino acids long. Germline CDR1 and CDR2: MDHEN and SYDVKM. This chain's CDR3 is CASREPGRGPSGANVLTF. In DNA form, the CDR3 reads TGTGCCAGCAGGGAACCGGGACGCGGACCGTCTGGGGCCAACGTCCTGACTTTC.

This chain joins TRBV19 and TRBJ1-3; D remains unclear. V lost 3 bases and J 0 bases, leaving 9 bases between the germline ends. Germline CDR1 reads LNHDA; CDR2 reads SQIVND (reference sequence). This CDR3 contains 15 residues. CDR3 DNA: TGTGCCAGTAGTATCTCACAGATCTCTGGAAACACCATATATTTT. It codes for CASSISQISGNTIYF.

This clone was found once. The rearrangement links TRBV5-1 to TRBJ2-7; 8 nucleotides align to TRBD2. The junction had 6 bases not matched to a gene; V was cut back by 2 bases and J by 5 bases. Germline V gene data show CDR1 as SGHRS and CDR2 as YFSETQ. This CDR3 is 14 amino acids long. CDR3 residues: CASSLPGGGDEQYF. The CDR3 DNA sequence: TGCGCCAGCAGCTTACCGGGAGGGGGGGACGAGCAGTACTTC.

This clone was recorded only once. The genes are TRBV2 and TRBJ1-1, with D hard to call. The V and J ends lost 6 bases and 2 bases respectively, with 4 bases between them. The CDR3 loop spans 11 amino acids. Germline CDR1 reads SNHLY; CDR2 reads FYNNEI. CDR3 amino acids: CASRTNTEAFF. The DNA of the CDR3 is TGTGCCAGCAGGACCAACACTGAAGCTTTCTTT.

This chain joins TRBV7-2 and TRBJ2-3, with TRBD2 matching 12 bases. Germline values: CDR1 SGHTA, CDR2 FQGNSA. The ends lost 5 bases at V and 15 bases at J; junction bases unmatched: 9. This CDR3 is built from 13 residues. The CDR3 loop reads CASSRLAGALTYF. Written as DNA, the CDR3 is TGTGCCAGCAGCAGACTAGCGGGGGCCTTGACTTATTTT.

This clone was picked up many times. The chain links TRBV7-3 to TRBJ2-1; 7 bases match TRBD1. The CDR3 runs to 15 residues. V dropped 3 bases and J dropped 0; count of bases not matched to a gene: 2. Looked up from germline, CDR1 is SGHTA and CDR2 is FQGTGA. The CDR3 region is CASSLGDSSYNEQFF. CDR3 coding DNA: TGTGCCAGCAGCTTGGGGGACAGCTCCTACAATGAGCAGTTCTTC.

The chain combines TRBV13 with TRBJ1-1; D is undetermined. The germline CDR1 and CDR2 sequences are PRHDT and FYEKMQ (reference sequence). CDR3 size: 13 residues. V shed 5 bases and J shed 4 bases, with 11 bases lying between them. The CDR3 here is CASSPRQATEAFF. In DNA, the CDR3 is TGTGCCAGCAGCCCTCGACAAGCCACTGAAGCTTTCTTT.

This clone showed up just once. J is TRBJ2-4 and V is TRBV19, with 7 positions matching TRBD1. Germline values: CDR1 LNHDA, CDR2 SQIVND (reference sequence). V shed 4 bases, J shed 8 bases, and the junction held 8 bases outside the gene matches. CDR3 length: 14 amino acids. Written as DNA, the CDR3 is TGTGCCAGTAGTAGAGGGGGCAGGGACCACATTCAGTACTTC. It codes for CASSRGGRDHIQYF.

This rearrangement joins TRBV6-1 to TRBJ2-3; either TRBD1 or TRBD2 may fit D (5 bases each). CDR1 MNHNS and CDR2 SASEGT come from the germline V gene. The CDR3 extends over 14 amino acids. The V gene lost 7 bases and the J gene lost 5 bases, with 16 bases spanning the gap. CDR3 loop: CASTQAGSIDTQYF. CDR3 in DNA: TGTGCCAGCACTCAGGCAGGGAGTATAGATACGCAGTATTTT.

Concerning this clone: A read error may explain this, as a much larger clone is one base away. Other DNA sequences in this specimen translate into the identical CDR3. This rearrangement joins TRBV29-1 to TRBJ1-1, with D unresolved. V was pared by 3 bases and J by 1 base, with 3 bases between. The CDR3 runs to 11 residues. Looked up from germline, CDR1 is SQVTM and CDR2 is ANQGSEA. Here the CDR3 DNA reads TGCAGCGTTGACGGGAACACTGAAGCTTTCTTT. It encodes CSVDGNTEAFF.

The chain uses TRBV2 and TRBJ1-1, with a possible D match to TRBD1 (6 bases). This CDR3 comprises 14 residues. Germline loops: CDR1 SNHLY, CDR2 FYNNEI. Trimming removed 6 bases from V and 0 bases from J, with 11 bases in between. CDR3 coding DNA: TGTGCCAGCAGGACTAGGGGGGTGAACACTGAAGCTTTCTTT. This sequence encodes CASRTRGVNTEAFF.

V usage is TRBV27 and J usage is TRBJ1-1, with TRBD1 matching 8 bases. CDR3 size: 16 residues. CDR1 and CDR2 (germline): MNHEY, SMNVEV (reference sequence). V shed 5 bases and J 3 bases; nucleotides not matched to a gene: 11. CDR3 loop: CASSLRTGTFDTEAFF. CDR3 nucleotide sequence: TGTGCCAGCAGTCTGCGGACAGGGACCTTCGACACTGAAGCTTTCTTT.

The rearrangement joins TRBV5-1 to TRBJ2-1; D is possibly TRBD2 (5 bases). Trimming removed 5 bases at V and 6 bases at J, with 15 bases between. There are 14 residues in the CDR3. CDR1 SGHRS and CDR2 YFSETQ come from the germline V gene. CDR3 amino acids: CASSSYGVFNEQFF. In DNA, the CDR3 is TGCGCCAGCAGTTCGTACGGGGTTTTCAATGAGCAGTTCTTC.

This sequence joins TRBV6-4 and TRBJ2-2; TRBD2 matches 7 bases. Per germline, CDR1 MRHNA and CDR2 SNTAGT. The V gene end was trimmed by 0 bases and the J gene end by 0 bases; junction bases not matched to a gene: 10. The CDR3 has 19 residues. CDR3 region: CASSDSKPLLATNTGELFF. The CDR3 region has the DNA TGTGCCAGCAGTGACTCCAAACCTTTACTAGCGACGAACACCGGGGAGCTGTTTTTT.

This clone has ten or more counts. The chain carries TRBV11-2 and TRBJ2-1, with TRBD2 matching over 11 bases. The CDR3 runs 17 residues. Germline CDR1 SGHAT, CDR2 FQNNGV. The V and J ends lost 8 bases and 9 bases, in that order; junction bases with no gene match: 18. In DNA form, the CDR3 reads TGTGCCAGCTCTTCTTCCACCTGGGCTAGCGGGAGGACTGAGCAGTTCTTC. This sequence encodes CASSSSTWASGRTEQFF.

This chain joins TRBV6-1 and TRBJ2-1, with D possibly matching TRBD2 (5 bases). Trimming took 2 bases from V and 6 from J, leaving 23 bases between them. This CDR3 is built from 18 residues. From germline, CDR1 is MNHNS and CDR2 SASEGT. The CDR3, as DNA: TGTGCCAGCAGTGAATTTGGGTCGGGATCGGTTCGGGGCAATGAGCAGTTCTTC. It specifies CASSEFGSGSVRGNEQFF.

V and J are TRBV28 and TRBJ1-1, with TRBD1 identical over 9 bases. The germline V gene has CDR1 MDHEN and CDR2 SYDVKM. The CDR3 length is 16 residues. V lost 6 bases to trimming and J lost 8 bases; unmatched junction nucleotides: 16. The CDR3 region has the DNA TGTGCCAGCAGGATCAGACAGGGGGGAGCCCCTGTCGAAGCTTTCTTT. Protein: CASRIRQGGAPVEAFF. Supplemented by reference TRBV28 and TRBJ1-1, the full variable domain reads DVKVTQSSRYLVKRTGEKVFLECVQDMDHENMFWYRQDPGLGLRLIYFSYDVKMKEKGDIPEGYSVSREKKERFSLILESASTNQTSMYLCASRIRQGGAPVEAFFGQGTRLTVV.

V gene TRBV30 combines with J gene TRBJ1-6, with no clear D. V was cut by 0 bases and J by 9 bases, with 3 bases left in between. Germline assignment: CDR1 GTSNPN and CDR2 SVGIG (reference sequence). The CDR3 sequence is 11 residues long. This CDR3 reads CAWSVISPLHF. CDR3 bases: TGTGCCTGGAGTGTTATTTCACCCCTCCACTTT.

The chain is built from TRBV18 and TRBJ2-7, with D tentatively TRBD1 or TRBD2 (5 bases each). Looked up from germline, CDR1 is KGHSH and CDR2 is LQKENI. Trimming removed 3 bases at V and 3 bases at J, with 12 bases between. The length of the CDR3 is 14 residues. CDR3 DNA: TGTGCCAGCTCACCGGGGACGGTCATCTACGAGCAGTACTTC. The encoded protein is CASSPGTVIYEQYF. Complete variable domain (other parts from reference TRBV18 and TRBJ2-7): NAGVMQNPRHLVRRRGQEARLRCSPMKGHSHVYWYRQLPEEGLKFMVYLQKENIIDESGMPKERFSAEFPKEGPSILRIQQVVRGDSAAYFCASSPGTVIYEQYFGPGTRLTVT.

The table lists this clone with a count of one. The CDR3 loop is CASSDPGTGSSGANVLTF. The CDR3 region has the DNA TGTGCCAGCAGTGATCCCGGGACAGGTTCTTCTGGGGCCAACGTCCTGACTTTC. The chain couples TRBV25-1 to TRBJ2-6, with TRBD1 identical over 8 bases. Germline V lookup: CDR1 MGHDK, CDR2 SYGVNS. Trimming cost V 3 bases and J 1 base; bases outside gene matches: 8. CDR3 length equals 18 residues.

V is TRBV29-1 and J is TRBJ1-2, with D unclear. The CDR3 has 12 amino acids. Trimming removed 4 bases from V and 9 bases from J, with 15 bases in between. In germline, CDR1 is SQVTM, CDR2 ANQGSEA. CDR3 region: CSVVEQLDRYTF. The CDR3 region has the DNA TGCAGCGTTGTAGAGCAGTTAGACCGCTACACCTTC.

In this sample, this clone turned up a few times. This chain joins TRBV7-2 and TRBJ1-4, with 7 bases identical to TRBD1. The germline V gene encodes CDR1 SGHTA and CDR2 FQGNSA. V trimming: 5 bases; J trimming: 7 bases; junction bases outside the gene matches: 13. The CDR3 runs to 16 residues. The CDR3 region has the DNA TGTGCCAGCAGCCCCCGGGGAGGGGGCGCGGGTGAAAAACTGTTTTTT. Translation gives CASSPRGGGAGEKLFF.